This TCR beta chain was identified during a study of T cells in localized non-small cell lung cancer. The junction had 10 bases not matched to a gene; V was cut back by 0 bases and J by 4 bases. The CDR3 runs 17 residues. The V gene's germline CDR1 is GTSNPN and CDR2 SVGIG (reference sequence). TCRdb's copy holds only in-frame clones and misses some; the assay was immunoSEQ multiplex PCR. The profile shows around 26,000 clones, 81% of them singletons. Sequences were derived from peripheral blood, sampled before any cancer treatment. This chain connects TRBV30 to TRBJ1-5; TRBD1 aligns across 9 bases. The source of this sequence is a man between 40 and 75 years old with stage III squamous cell lung carcinoma. CDR3 residues: CAWSVRGTGLINQPQHF. The CDR3 DNA reads as TGTGCCTGGAGTGTACGCGGGACAGGGCTAATTAATCAGCCCCAGCATTTT.